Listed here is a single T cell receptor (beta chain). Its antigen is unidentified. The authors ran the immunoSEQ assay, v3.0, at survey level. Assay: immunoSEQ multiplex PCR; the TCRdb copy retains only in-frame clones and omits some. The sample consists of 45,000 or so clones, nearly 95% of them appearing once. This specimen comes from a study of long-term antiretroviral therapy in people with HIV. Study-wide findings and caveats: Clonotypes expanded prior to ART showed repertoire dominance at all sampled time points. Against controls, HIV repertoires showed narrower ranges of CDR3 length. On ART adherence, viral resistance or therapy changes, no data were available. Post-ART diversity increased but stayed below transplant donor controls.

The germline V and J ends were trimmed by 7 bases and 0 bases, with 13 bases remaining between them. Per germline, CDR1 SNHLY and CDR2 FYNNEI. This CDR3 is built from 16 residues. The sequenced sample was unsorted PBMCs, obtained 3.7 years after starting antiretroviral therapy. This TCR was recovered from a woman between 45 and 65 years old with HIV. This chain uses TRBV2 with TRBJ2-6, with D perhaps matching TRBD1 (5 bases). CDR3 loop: CASKDREFSGANVLTF. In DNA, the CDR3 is TGTGCCAGCAAAGACAGAGAATTCTCTGGGGCCAACGTCCTGACTTTC.